This TCR beta chain was recorded in a study of T cells after yellow fever vaccination. Points from the study as a whole: Subsequent booster samples again held most clones from primary vaccination (roughly 95% CD4, just under 90% CD8).

TCRdb called the 5' RACE reads again in MiXCR, with one record for every CDR3 protein. This sample yields just under 600,000 distinct CDR3 sequences, of which less than 15% are seen a single time; about 14% belongs to the top ten. Germline V gene sequence: CDR1 DFQATT, CDR2 SNEGSKA (reference sequence). The CDR3 is 14 amino acids. Between the trimmed V and J ends, which lost 4 bases and 0 bases, there was a span of 10 bases. About this clonotype: The antigen is unknown.

This chain links TRBV20-1 with TRBJ2-1; D may be TRBD1 (6 bases). Sequencing was performed on PBMCs, taken on the day of the yellow fever booster vaccination. This receptor was obtained from a man aged 30 to 45 who received the YFV17D yellow fever vaccine. CDR3 in amino acids: CSANGQSSYNEQFF. In DNA, the CDR3 is TGCAGTGCTAACGGACAGAGCTCCTACAATGAGCAGTTCTTC.